This TCR beta chain originates from a study of cytomegalovirus exposure and HLA in healthy donors. Donors likely had unrecorded immune exposures despite being nominally healthy when sampled. In the PCR, 60 Vbeta and 13 Jbeta primers were used. Measured with immunoSEQ multiplex PCR; TCRdb has only the in-frame clones, and not every one. The repertoire includes roughly 150,000 clones, roughly 77% of them detected once, and 11% sits in the top ten. Germline values: CDR1 MDHEN, CDR2 SYDVKM. This CDR3 is built from 15 residues. Losses at the gene ends were 3 bases for V and 5 bases for J; bases not matched to a gene: 8.

This TCR derives from a man aged 18 to 30 in good health and CMV-seropositive. The sequenced material came from PBMCs. The rearrangement uses TRBV28 and TRBJ2-5, with 8 positions matching TRBD1. DNA for the CDR3: TGTGCCAGCAGTTTCGGCAGGGGGCGTCCGGAGACCCAGTACTTC. It yields the protein CASSFGRGRPETQYF.